This is a list of T cell receptor beta chains from one sample in a study of cytomegalovirus exposure and HLA in healthy donors. Profiling relied on immunoSEQ multiplex PCR, and the TCRdb table lists in-frame clones only, not all of them. The sample yields approximately 99,000 clones, more than 90% seen once. The sequenced sample was PBMCs. The source of these receptors is a woman aged 18-29 years in good health and CMV-seronegative. Each CDR3 is given with its conserved first and last residue.

v_call: TRBV5-1; cdr3_aa: CASSLAIVAQGDTEAFF
v_call: TRBV6-5; cdr3_aa: CATRGQGKQMDGYTF
v_call: TRBV5-1; cdr3_aa: CASTQGGTGREEQYF
v_call: TRBV7-2; cdr3_aa: CASSSFWGDSYEQYF
v_call: TRBV11-2; cdr3_aa: CASSFRGRTGNTIYF
v_call: TRBV4-3; cdr3_aa: CASSQDDGGRGELFF
v_call: TRBV6-5; cdr3_aa: CASWGFTEAFF
v_call: TRBV9; cdr3_aa: CASSVRGLTKNIQYF
v_call: TRBV7-8; cdr3_aa: CASSFTMQETQYF
v_call: TRBV5-1; cdr3_aa: CASSLGAGTEKLFF
v_call: TRBV19; cdr3_aa: CASSKGQVGPETQYF
v_call: TRBV27; cdr3_aa: CASSIYRGGYEQYF
v_call: TRBV28; cdr3_aa: CASSSRGENTEAFF
v_call: TRBV9; cdr3_aa: CASSVTGTSGAYEQYF
v_call: TRBV28; cdr3_aa: CASRPTGGGNEKLFF
v_call: TRBV9; cdr3_aa: CASSVGWGVTYEQYF
v_call: TRBV5-1; cdr3_aa: CASSLTTGTSGGSGANVLTF
v_call: TRBV5-1; cdr3_aa: CASSLEPRAIHEQFF
v_call: TRBV9; cdr3_aa: CASSVGGGRHNEQFF
v_call: TRBV7-9; cdr3_aa: CASSPASGGTGELFF
v_call: TRBV5-6; cdr3_aa: CASSRVTGFRTEAFF
v_call: TRBV11-2; cdr3_aa: CASSRTGTGGSYEQYF
v_call: TRBV11-2; cdr3_aa: CASEDREKETQYF
v_call: TRBV7-2; cdr3_aa: CASSTPQGRGEKLFF
v_call: TRBV11-3; cdr3_aa: CASSLYGAGARGDTQYF
v_call: TRBV18; cdr3_aa: CASSPTELETQYF
v_call: TRBV4-1; cdr3_aa: CASSQEGGSGGRGTQYF
v_call: TRBV19; cdr3_aa: CASTSLGANYGYTF
v_call: TRBV19; cdr3_aa: CASSPGGASEQYF
v_call: TRBV5-5; cdr3_aa: CASSRLLTASSYNEQFF
v_call: TRBV28; cdr3_aa: CASSLGGNTGELFF
v_call: TRBV5-6; cdr3_aa: CASSHGQAYEQYF
v_call: TRBV11-2; cdr3_aa: CASSPPPPQGYEQYF
v_call: TRBV27; cdr3_aa: CASGRGIRGYTF
v_call: TRBV4-3; cdr3_aa: CASSQQLAVGSYEQYF
v_call: TRBV27; cdr3_aa: CASSLRPGTGAYEQYF
v_call: TRBV5-8; cdr3_aa: CASSFRGSQPQHF
v_call: TRBV28; cdr3_aa: CASSPLREVGEQYF
v_call: TRBV29-1; cdr3_aa: CSARSGMGTEAFF
v_call: TRBV28; cdr3_aa: CASRTVHHEQYF
v_call: TRBV29-1; cdr3_aa: CSVEPTRDYNEQFF
v_call: TRBV28; cdr3_aa: CASSPQGVVYNEQFF
v_call: TRBV4-1; cdr3_aa: CASSQGDSSLYGYTF
v_call: TRBV5-1; cdr3_aa: CASSIRQASTEAFF
v_call: TRBV30; cdr3_aa: CAWSVKPQETQYF
v_call: TRBV11-2; cdr3_aa: CASREVQVNEQFF
v_call: TRBV19; cdr3_aa: CASSTSGTGVYEQYF
v_call: TRBV6-4; cdr3_aa: CASSDSAGSYNEQFF
v_call: TRBV9; cdr3_aa: CASSVDPGGSSYNEQFF
v_call: TRBV9; cdr3_aa: CASSAYRGLRDTQYF
v_call: TRBV13; cdr3_aa: CASKTTRGSGELFF